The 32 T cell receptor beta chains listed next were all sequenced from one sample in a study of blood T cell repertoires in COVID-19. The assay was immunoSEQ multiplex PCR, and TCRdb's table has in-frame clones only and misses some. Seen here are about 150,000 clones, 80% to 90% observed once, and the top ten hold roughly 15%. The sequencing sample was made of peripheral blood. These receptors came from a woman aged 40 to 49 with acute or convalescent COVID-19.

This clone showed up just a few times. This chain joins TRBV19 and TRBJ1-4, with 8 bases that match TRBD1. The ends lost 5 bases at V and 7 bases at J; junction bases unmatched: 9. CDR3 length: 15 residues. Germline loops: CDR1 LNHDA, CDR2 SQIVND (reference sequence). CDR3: CASSPLDRAGEKLFF. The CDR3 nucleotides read TGTGCCAGTAGTCCGCTGGACAGGGCTGGTGAAAAACTGTTTTTT.

CDR3 in DNA: TGTGCCAGTAAAGCCATCGGGACAGGGTATTCTGGGGCCAACGTCCTGACTTTC. Translating gives CASKAIGTGYSGANVLTF. The rearrangement joins TRBV19 to TRBJ2-6; TRBD1 matches 9 bases. CDR1 and CDR2 (germline): LNHDA, SQIVND (reference sequence). This CDR3 contains 18 residues. V was clipped by 7 bases and J by 1 base; unmatched bases: 11.

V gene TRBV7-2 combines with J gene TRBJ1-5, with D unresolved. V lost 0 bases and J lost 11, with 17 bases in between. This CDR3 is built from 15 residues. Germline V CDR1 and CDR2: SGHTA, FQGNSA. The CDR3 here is CASSLASFGSAAQHF. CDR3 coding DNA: TGTGCCAGCAGCTTAGCGTCGTTCGGGTCCGCAGCCCAGCATTTT.

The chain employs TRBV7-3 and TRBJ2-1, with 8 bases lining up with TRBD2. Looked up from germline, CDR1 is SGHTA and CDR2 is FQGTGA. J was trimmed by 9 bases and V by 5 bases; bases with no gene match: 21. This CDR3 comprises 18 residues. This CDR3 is CASSAPYNQRGYWVEQFF. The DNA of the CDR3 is TGTGCCAGCAGCGCACCTTACAATCAGCGGGGGTACTGGGTTGAGCAGTTCTTC. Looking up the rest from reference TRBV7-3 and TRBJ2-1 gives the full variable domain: GAGVSQTPSNKVTEKGKYVELRCDPISGHTALYWYRQSLGQGPEFLIYFQGTGAADDSGLPNDRFFAVRPEGSVSTLKIQRTERGDSAVYLCASSAPYNQRGYWVEQFFGPGTRLTVL.

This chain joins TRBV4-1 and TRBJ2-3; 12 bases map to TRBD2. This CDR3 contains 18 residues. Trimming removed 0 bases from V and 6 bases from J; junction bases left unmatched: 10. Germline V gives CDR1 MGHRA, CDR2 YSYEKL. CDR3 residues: CASSQDLLAGGAGDTQYF. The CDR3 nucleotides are TGCGCCAGCAGCCAAGATTTACTAGCGGGGGGAGCCGGGGATACGCAGTATTTT.

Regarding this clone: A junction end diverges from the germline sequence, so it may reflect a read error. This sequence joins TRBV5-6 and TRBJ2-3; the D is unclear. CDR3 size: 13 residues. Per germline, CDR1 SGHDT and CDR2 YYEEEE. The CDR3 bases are TGTGCCAGCAGCTTGATTAGCATAGATACGCAGTATTTT. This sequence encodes CASSLISIDTQYF.

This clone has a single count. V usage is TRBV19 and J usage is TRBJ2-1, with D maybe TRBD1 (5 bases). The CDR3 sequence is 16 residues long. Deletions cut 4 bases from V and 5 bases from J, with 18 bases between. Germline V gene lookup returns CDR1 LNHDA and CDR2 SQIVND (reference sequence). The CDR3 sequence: CASSSLDTIFHNEQFF. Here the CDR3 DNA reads TGTGCCAGTAGTAGCCTGGACACTATATTCCACAATGAGCAGTTCTTC.

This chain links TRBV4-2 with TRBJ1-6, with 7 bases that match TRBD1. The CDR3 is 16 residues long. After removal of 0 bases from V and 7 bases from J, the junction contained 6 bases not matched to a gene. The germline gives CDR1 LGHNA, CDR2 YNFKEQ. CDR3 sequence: CASSQDLGQKNSPLHF. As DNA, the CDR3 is TGTGCCAGCAGCCAAGATCTGGGACAGAAAAATTCACCCCTCCACTTT.

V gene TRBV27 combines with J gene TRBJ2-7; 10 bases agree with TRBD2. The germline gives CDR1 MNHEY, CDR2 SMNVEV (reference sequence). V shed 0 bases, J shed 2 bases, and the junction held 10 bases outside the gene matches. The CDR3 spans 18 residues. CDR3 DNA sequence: TGTGCCAGCAGTTTATCGTCCCCGGGTCTAGCGGGGGCCTACGAGCAGTACTTC. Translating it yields CASSLSSPGLAGAYEQYF.

The CDR3 is CASSLDFSGANVLTF. CDR3 nucleotides: TGTGCCAGCAGCTTAGACTTCTCTGGGGCCAACGTCCTGACTTTC. The rearrangement links TRBV7-3 to TRBJ2-6, with D unresolved. The CDR3 contains 15 residues. Germline CDR1 reads SGHTA; CDR2 reads FQGTGA. V was cut by 2 bases and J by 0 bases, with 5 bases left in between.

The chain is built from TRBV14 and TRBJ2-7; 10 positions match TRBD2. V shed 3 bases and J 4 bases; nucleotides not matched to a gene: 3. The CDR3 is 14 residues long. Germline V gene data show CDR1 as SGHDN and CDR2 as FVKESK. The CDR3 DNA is TGTGCCAGCAGCCAGGTAGCGGGAGGTTACGAGCAGTACTTC. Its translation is CASSQVAGGYEQYF.

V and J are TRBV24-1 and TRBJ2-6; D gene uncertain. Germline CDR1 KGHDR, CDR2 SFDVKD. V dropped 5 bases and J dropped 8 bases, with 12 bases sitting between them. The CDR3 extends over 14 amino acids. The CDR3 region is CATSGERNSNVLTF. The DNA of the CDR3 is TGTGCCACCAGTGGCGAGAGGAATTCCAACGTCCTGACTTTC.

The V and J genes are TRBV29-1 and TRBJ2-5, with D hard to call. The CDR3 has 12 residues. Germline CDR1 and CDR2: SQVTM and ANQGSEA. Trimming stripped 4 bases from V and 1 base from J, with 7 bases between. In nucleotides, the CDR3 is TGCAGCGTTGCCTACGGCCAAGAGACCCAGTACTTC. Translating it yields CSVAYGQETQYF.

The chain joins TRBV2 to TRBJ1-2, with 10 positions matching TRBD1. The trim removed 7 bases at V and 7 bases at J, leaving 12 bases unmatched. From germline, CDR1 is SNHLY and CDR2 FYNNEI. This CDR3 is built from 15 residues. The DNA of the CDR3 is TGTGCCAGCATCGGACTCCGGGACAGGGGTTTTGGCTACACCTTC. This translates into CASIGLRDRGFGYTF.

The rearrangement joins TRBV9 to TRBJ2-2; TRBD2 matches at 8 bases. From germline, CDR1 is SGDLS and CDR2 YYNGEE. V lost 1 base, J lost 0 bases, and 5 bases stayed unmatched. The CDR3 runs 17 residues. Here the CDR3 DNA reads TGTGCCAGCAGCGTATTTGCGGGGGGCGCGAACACCGGGGAGCTGTTTTTT. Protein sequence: CASSVFAGGANTGELFF.

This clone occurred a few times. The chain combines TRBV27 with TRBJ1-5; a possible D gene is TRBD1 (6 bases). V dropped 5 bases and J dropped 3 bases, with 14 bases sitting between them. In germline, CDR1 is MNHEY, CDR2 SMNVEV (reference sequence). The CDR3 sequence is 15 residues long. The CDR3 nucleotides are TGTGCCAGCAGTCTCTCAGGGGAACCCAATCAGCCCCAGCATTTT. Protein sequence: CASSLSGEPNQPQHF.

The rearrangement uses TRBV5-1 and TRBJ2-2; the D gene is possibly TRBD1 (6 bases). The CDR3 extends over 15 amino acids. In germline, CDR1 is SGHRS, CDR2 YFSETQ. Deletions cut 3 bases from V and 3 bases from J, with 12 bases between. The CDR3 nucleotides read TGCGCCAGCAGCTCTGGGGGCGCGGACACCGGGGAGCTGTTTTTT. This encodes CASSSGGADTGELFF.

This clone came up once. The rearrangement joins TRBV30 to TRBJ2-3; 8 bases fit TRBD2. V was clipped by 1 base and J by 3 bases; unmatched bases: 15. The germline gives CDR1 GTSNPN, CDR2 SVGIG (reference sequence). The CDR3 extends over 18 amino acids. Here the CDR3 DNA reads TGTGCCTGGAGTGCCCCCTCTCTGGCGGGAGGTTGGACAGATACGCAGTATTTT. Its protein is CAWSAPSLAGGWTDTQYF.

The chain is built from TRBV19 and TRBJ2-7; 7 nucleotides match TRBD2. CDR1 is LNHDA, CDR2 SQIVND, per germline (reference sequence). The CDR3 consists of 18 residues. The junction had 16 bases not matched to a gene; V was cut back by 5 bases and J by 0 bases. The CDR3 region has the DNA TGTGCCAGTAGTCCCGGGCGGGAGAGTCTTTGGAGCTCCTACGAGCAGTACTTC. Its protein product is CASSPGRESLWSSYEQYF.

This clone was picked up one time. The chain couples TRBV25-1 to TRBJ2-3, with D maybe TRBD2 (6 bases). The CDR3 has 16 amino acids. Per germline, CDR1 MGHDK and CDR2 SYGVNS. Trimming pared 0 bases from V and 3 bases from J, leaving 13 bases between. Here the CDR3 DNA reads TGTGCCAGCAGTGAATACGGAGGGCCTGGGACAGATACGCAGTATTTT. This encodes CASSEYGGPGTDTQYF.

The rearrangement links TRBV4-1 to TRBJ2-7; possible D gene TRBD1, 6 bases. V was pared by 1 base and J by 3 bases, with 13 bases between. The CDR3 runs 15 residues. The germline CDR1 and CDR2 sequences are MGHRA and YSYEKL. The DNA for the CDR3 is TGCGCCAGCAGCCAAGCGGCAGGGGTGGACTACGAGCAGTACTTC. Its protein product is CASSQAAGVDYEQYF.

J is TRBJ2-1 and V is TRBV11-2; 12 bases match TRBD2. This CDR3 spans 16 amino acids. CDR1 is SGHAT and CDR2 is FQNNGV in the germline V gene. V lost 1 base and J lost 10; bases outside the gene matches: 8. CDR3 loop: CASSLVLTSGGKEQFF. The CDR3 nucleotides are TGTGCCAGCAGCTTAGTGTTGACTAGCGGGGGTAAAGAGCAGTTCTTC.

In nucleotides, the CDR3 is TGTGCCACCGCAGGGGGCTTCGGCTATGGCTACACCTTC. Protein sequence: CATAGGFGYGYTF. The J gene is TRBJ1-2, the V gene TRBV2, with TRBD1 matching over 8 bases. CDR1 and CDR2 (germline): SNHLY, FYNNEI. This CDR3 has 13 amino acids. Unmatched junction bases numbered 8, after V lost 10 bases and J lost 4 bases.

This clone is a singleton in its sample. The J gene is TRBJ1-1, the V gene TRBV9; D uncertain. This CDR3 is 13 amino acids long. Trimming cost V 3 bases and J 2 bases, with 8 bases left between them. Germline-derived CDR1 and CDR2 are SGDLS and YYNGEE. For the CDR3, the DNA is TGTGCCAGCAGCGAAAGGAGCAACACTGAAGCTTTCTTT. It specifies CASSERSNTEAFF.

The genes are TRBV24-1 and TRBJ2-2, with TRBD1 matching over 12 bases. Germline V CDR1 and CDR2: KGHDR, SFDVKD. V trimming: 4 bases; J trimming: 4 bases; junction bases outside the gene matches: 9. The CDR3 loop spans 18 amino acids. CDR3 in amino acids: CATSDPTGTGGATGELFF. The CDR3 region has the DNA TGTGCCACCAGTGACCCCACGGGGACAGGGGGCGCCACCGGGGAGCTGTTTTTT.

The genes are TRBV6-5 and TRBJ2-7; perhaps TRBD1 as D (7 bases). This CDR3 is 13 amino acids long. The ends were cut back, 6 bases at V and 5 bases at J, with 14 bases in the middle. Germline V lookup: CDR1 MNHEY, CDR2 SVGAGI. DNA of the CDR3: TGTGCCAGCAGGGCCAGGGGGGTGCACGAGCAGTACTTC. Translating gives CASRARGVHEQYF.

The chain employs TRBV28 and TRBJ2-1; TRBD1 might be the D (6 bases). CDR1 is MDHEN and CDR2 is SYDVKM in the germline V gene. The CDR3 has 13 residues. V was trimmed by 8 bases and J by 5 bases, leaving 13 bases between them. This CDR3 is CASRKDRHNEQFF. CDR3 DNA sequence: TGTGCCAGCCGTAAGGACAGACACAATGAGCAGTTCTTC. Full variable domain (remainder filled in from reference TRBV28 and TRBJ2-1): DVKVTQSSRYLVKRTGEKVFLECVQDMDHENMFWYRQDPGLGLRLIYFSYDVKMKEKGDIPEGYSVSREKKERFSLILESASTNQTSMYLCASRKDRHNEQFFGPGTRLTVL.

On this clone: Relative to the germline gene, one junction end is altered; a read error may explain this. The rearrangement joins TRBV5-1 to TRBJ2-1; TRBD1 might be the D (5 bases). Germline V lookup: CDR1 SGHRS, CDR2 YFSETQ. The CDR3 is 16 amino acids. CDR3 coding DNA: TGCGCCAGCAGGTTGGGTCGAGGACCTGACAGCCTGGAGCAGTTCTTC. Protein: CASRLGRGPDSLEQFF.

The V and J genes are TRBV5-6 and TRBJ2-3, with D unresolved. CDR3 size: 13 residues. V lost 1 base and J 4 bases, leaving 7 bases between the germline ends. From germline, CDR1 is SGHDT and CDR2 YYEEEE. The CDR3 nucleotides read TGTGCCAGCAGCTTGCCGGTGGCAGATACGCAGTATTTT. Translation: CASSLPVADTQYF.

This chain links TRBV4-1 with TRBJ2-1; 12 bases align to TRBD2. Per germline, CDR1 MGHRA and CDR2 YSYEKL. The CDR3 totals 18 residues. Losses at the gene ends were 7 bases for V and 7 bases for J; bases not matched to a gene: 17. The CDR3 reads CASIKDPTSGGNRNEQFF. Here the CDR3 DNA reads TGCGCCAGCATTAAAGACCCGACTAGCGGGGGTAACAGAAATGAGCAGTTCTTC.

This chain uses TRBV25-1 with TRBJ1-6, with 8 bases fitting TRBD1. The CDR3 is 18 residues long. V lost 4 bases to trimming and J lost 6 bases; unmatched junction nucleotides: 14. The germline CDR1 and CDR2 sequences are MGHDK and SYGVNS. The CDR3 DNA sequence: TGTGCCAGCAGTGCAAAGACAGGGGCCGACTTTGTTAATTCACCCCTCCACTTT. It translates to CASSAKTGADFVNSPLHF.

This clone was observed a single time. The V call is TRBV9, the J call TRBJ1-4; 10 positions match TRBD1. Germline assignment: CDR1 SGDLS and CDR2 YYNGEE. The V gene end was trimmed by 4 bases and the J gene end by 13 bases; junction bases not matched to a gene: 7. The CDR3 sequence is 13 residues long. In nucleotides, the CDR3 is TGTGCCAGCAGCTTGCGGACAGGGGGTTCACTGTTTTTT. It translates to CASSLRTGGSLFF.